This T cell receptor (beta chain) was identified during a study of cytomegalovirus exposure and HLA in healthy donors. About the study: Prior work identified around 100 million unique TCR beta sequences in about 179 million T cells. Early on, a data release was issued that held tens of millions of unique TCRs from HLA-typed donors. Study-level results: Follow-up analysis seemed to connect common viral pathogens with several of the most significant clusters identified. The likely explanation for a cluster of highly shared sequence variants was sequencing artifact.

As regards this clone: Its antigen remains unidentified.

PCR primers comprised 60 Vbeta and 13 Jbeta primers. Method: immunoSEQ multiplex PCR; TCRdb's copy keeps in-frame clones and lacks some. The table lists about 100,000 clones, under 80% of them singletons, with 6.5% to 8% in the top ten. The germline V and J ends were trimmed by 4 bases and 3 bases, with 2 bases remaining between them. The CDR3 length is 10 residues. The sequenced sample consisted of PBMCs. This chain links TRBV5-3 with TRBJ2-7; D is uncertain. TRBV5-3 is filed as an ORF, its function uncertain. This sequence originates from a man aged 45-65 years in good health and CMV-seropositive. The CDR3 region is CARSLYEQYF. Here the CDR3 DNA reads TGTGCCAGAAGCCTCTACGAGCAGTACTTC.